This TCR beta chain derives from a study of T cell repertoires in cytomegalovirus infection. Study-level background: Public TCR beta signatures provided an indication of both CMV infection and a matching HLA type. The study, taken as a whole, reports: It was HLA-C-restricted CMV-specific TCR beta clonotypes that dominated the response ex vivo. Carriers of CMV and the relevant HLA type were discriminated by public TCR beta frequency.

Note on this clonotype: The target antigen is unknown.

Via MiXCR, TCRdb re-called the reads, giving one row per CDR3 protein. The sample includes around 440,000 distinct CDR3 sequences, about 11% of them seen just once. From germline, CDR1 is SGHRS and CDR2 YFSETQ. V was pared by 0 bases and J by 2 bases, with 15 bases between. This CDR3 comprises 18 residues. The V call is TRBV5-1, the J call TRBJ2-6; D might be TRBD1 or TRBD2, each matching 5 bases. The clonotype comes from a human donor in good health (CMV status not recorded). Some clones in this sample may be carry-over from other donors' samples. Input material: PBMCs. CDR3 DNA sequence: TGCGCCAGCAGCTTGGTGGCAGGGAGACACGCTGGGGCCAACGTCCTGACTTTC. Amino acid sequence: CASSLVAGRHAGANVLTF.